Listed here is a single T cell receptor beta chain. These data come from a study of blood T cell repertoires in COVID-19. This CDR3 has 16 amino acids. Germline V gives CDR1 SGHVS, CDR2 FQNEAQ. Germline trimming cut 6 bases from V and 5 bases from J; bases unmatched to any gene: 8. TCRdb's copy holds only in-frame clones and misses some; the assay was immunoSEQ multiplex PCR. The top ten clones hold about 13% of a sample with roughly 42,000 clones, 85% of them seen once. The clonotype comes from a woman in her 70s in a cohort sampled during active COVID-19. This sequence joins TRBV7-8 and TRBJ2-2; 11 nucleotides match TRBD2. The specimen sequenced was peripheral blood. CDR3 loop: CASRTPGLAETGELFF. The CDR3 coding sequence is TGTGCCAGCAGGACCCCGGGACTAGCGGAGACCGGGGAGCTGTTTTTT.